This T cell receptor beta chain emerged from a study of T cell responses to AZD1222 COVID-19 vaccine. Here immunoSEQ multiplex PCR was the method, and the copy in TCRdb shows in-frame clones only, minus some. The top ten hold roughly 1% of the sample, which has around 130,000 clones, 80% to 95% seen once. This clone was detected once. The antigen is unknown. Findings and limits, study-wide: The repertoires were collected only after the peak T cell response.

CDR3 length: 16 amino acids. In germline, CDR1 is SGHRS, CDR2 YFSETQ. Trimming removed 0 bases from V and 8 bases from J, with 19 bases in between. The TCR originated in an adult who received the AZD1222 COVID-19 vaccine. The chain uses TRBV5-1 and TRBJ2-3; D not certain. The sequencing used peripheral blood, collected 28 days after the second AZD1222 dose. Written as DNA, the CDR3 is TGCGCCAGCAGCTTGGGGCGGACCCTCGTTAATCGTACGCAGTATTTT. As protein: CASSLGRTLVNRTQYF.